This T cell receptor (beta chain) was retrieved from a study of shared clonotypes between healthy human individuals. The study's findings and limits: Few donors limited the genetic and exposure-history diversity represented. Only blood underwent sampling, and tissue repertoires likely differ.

Worth noting for this clone: As yet, its antigen is unknown.

The method was immunoSEQ multiplex PCR; TCRdb's version includes in-frame clones alone and lacks a portion of them. The table records about 2.2 million clones, 93% of them present only once. Naive CD8 cells lacked CD45RO and underwent positive selection for CCR7, leaving out terminally differentiated effector memory CD45RA+ cells. V lost 4 bases, J lost 4 bases, and 13 bases lay in between. Germline lookup yields CDR1 MGHDK and CDR2 SYGVNS. The CDR3 runs to 14 residues. The TCR sequence derives from a man between 18 and 29 years old in good health. Some clones in this sample may be carry-over from other donors' samples. Sequencing input: naive CD8+ T cells from PBMCs. V is TRBV25-1 and J is TRBJ2-5, with D perhaps TRBD2 (6 bases). The CDR3 region has the DNA TGTGCCAGCAGTGGCGCGGGGTTCGGAGAGACCCAGTACTTC. As protein: CASSGAGFGETQYF.